This TCR beta chain was found in a study of T cells after yellow fever vaccination. Study-level background: Each low-cell-number fraction was prepared by means of SMART-Seq v4 Ultra Low Input. Study observations and caveats: The secondary response was weaker, and its peak arrived faster, on day 5 versus 15. A large majority of primary-vaccination clones showed up again after the booster (under 98% CD4, around 88% CD8).

V lost 6 bases, J lost 2 bases, and 12 bases stayed unmatched. This CDR3 comprises 18 residues. Germline V gene data show CDR1 as MNHEY and CDR2 as SVGAGI. As concerns this clonotype: Its specificity is unknown.

The TCR cDNA carried a universal primer site and UMIs from 5'RACE template switching. MiXCR, applied by TCRdb to the 5' RACE reads, yields one record per CDR3 protein. The sample holds nearly 300,000 distinct CDR3 sequences, about 10% seen once. This TCR came from a man younger than 35 who received the YFV17D yellow fever vaccine. This specimen was CD4+ T cells sorted from PBMCs, taken 5 days after the yellow fever booster vaccination. The chain uses TRBV6-5 and TRBJ2-3; 12 bases are shared with TRBD2. The CDR3 bases are TGTGCCAGCAGCAGACTTCAGACTAGCGGGGGACTCACAGATACGCAGTATTTT. As protein: CASSRLQTSGGLTDTQYF.